This T cell receptor beta chain came from a study of vaccination and CD4 T cells after COVID-19. This CDR3 has 15 amino acids. Germline lookup yields CDR1 LNHDA and CDR2 SQIVND (reference sequence). After removal of 5 bases from V and 0 bases from J, the junction contained 3 bases not matched to a gene. Time point in this sample: late sampling 161 to 241 days after vaccination in three convalescent patients. Sample treatment: approximately 11-day PBMC culture with coronavirus spike peptide pools or control peptides (ViraFEST assay). Turning to this clonotype: The antigen is undetermined.

The study sequenced cultured CD4+ T cell DNA using the Oncomine TCR Beta short-read assay. TCRdb reprocessed the PCR reads with MiXCR, giving one entry per CDR3 protein. Altogether about 22,000 distinct CDR3 sequences are present, about 31% being singletons, with the ten largest covering around 10%. The input for sequencing was CD4+ T cells from blood, cultured in vitro, taken about 7 months after SARS-CoV-2 vaccination. The sequence derives from a human donor who had recovered from COVID-19. The chain employs TRBV19 and TRBJ2-1; 8 nucleotides match TRBD2. CDR3 sequence (DNA): TGTGCCAGTAGTCCCGGGACTAGCTCCTACAATGAGCAGTTCTTC. Protein product: CASSPGTSSYNEQFF. Looking up the rest from reference TRBV19 and TRBJ2-1 gives the full variable domain: DGGITQSPKYLFRKEGQNVTLSCEQNLNHDAMYWYRQDPGQGLRLIYYSQIVNDFQKGDIAEGYSVSREKKESFPLTVTSAQKNPTAFYLCASSPGTSSYNEQFFGPGTRLTVL.